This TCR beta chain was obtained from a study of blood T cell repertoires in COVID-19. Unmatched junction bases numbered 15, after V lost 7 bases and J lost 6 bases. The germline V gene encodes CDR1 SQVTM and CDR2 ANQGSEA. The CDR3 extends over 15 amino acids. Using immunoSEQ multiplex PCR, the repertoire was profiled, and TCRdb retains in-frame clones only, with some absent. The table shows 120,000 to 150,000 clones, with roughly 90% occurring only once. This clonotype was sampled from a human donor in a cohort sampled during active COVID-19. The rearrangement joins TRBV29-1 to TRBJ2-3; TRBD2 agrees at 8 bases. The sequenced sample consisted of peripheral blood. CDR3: CSALLGVAGSDTQYF. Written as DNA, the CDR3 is TGCAGCGCCCTTTTGGGAGTAGCGGGGTCGGATACGCAGTATTTT.